The clone carrying this T cell receptor beta chain was found many times. The target antigen is unknown. The data originate from a study of breast tumors, draining lymph nodes, adjacent tissues. General observations from the study: Tumor repertoires ranked between lymph nodes and nontumor tissue in diversity, with V and J gene preferences. Data fit most tumor T cells coming from lymph node, expanding in tumor. That most tumor T cells come from lymph nodes remained unproven.

The germline V and J ends were trimmed by 0 bases and 7 bases, with 15 bases remaining between them. The CDR3 length is 15 residues. Germline V gene data show CDR1 as GTSNPN and CDR2 as SVGIG (reference sequence). MiXCR, run by TCRdb on the multiplex PCR reads, gives a single entry per CDR3 protein. The table has fewer than 300,000 distinct CDR3 sequences, approximately 29% seen once. The lymph nodes were axillary draining lymph nodes from breast cancer patients. The rearrangement joins TRBV30 to TRBJ1-4; possible D gene TRBD1, 6 bases. This clonotype was sampled from a female donor with breast cancer. Some clones in this sample may be carry-over from other donors' samples. Sequencing used axillary lymph node tissue. The CDR3 region has the DNA TGTGCCTGGAGTGTAAGAGGCGCCAGGGGTGAAAAACTGTTTTTT. It is translated as CAWSVRGARGEKLFF.